This TCR beta chain was identified during a study of OX40 agonist ivuxolimab in advanced cancers. The V and J ends lost 4 bases and 8 bases respectively, with 9 bases between them. Germline CDR1 reads SGDLS; CDR2 reads YYNGEE. The CDR3 loop spans 12 amino acids. Libraries were prepared by immunoSEQ multiplex PCR; TCRdb keeps only in-frame clonotypes and omits some of them. The sample lists 45,000 to 60,000 clones, 80% occurring once. The rearrangement uses TRBV9 and TRBJ1-4; D is unclear. The sequencing used CD4+ or CD8+ T cells sorted from blood, collected in a trial of the OX40 agonist ivuxolimab. The TCR was taken from an adult with an advanced solid tumor such as melanoma, head and neck, liver or kidney cancer. Here the CDR3 reads CASSLSGEKLFF. The CDR3 region has the DNA TGTGCCAGCAGCCTCTCGGGAGAAAAACTGTTTTTT.